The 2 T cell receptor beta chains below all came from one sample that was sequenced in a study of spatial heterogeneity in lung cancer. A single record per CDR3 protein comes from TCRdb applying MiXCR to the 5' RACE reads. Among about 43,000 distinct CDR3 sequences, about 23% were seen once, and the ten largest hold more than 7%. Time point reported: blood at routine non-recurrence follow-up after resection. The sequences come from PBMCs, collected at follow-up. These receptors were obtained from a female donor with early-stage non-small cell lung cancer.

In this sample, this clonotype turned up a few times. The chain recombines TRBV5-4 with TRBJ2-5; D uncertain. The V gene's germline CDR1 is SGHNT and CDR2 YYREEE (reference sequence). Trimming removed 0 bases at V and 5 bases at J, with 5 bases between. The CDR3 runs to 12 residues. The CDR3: CASSLVPETQYF. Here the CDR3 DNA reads TGTGCCAGCAGCTTGGTTCCGGAGACCCAGTACTTC.

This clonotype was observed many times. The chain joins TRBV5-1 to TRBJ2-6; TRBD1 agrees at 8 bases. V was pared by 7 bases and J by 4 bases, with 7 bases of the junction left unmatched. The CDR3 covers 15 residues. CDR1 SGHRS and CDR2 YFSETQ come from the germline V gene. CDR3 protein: CASAQGAGGANVLTF. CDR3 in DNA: TGCGCCAGCGCCCAGGGGGCAGGAGGGGCCAACGTCCTGACTTTC.